Sequencing of this T cell receptor beta chain was carried out in a study of glioma-infiltrating T cells after dendritic cell vaccination. The wider study: Between the early 2000s and the early 2010s, patients got autologous tumor lysate-pulsed dendritic cell vaccines.

Looked up from germline, CDR1 is SNHLY and CDR2 is FYNNEI. V was clipped by 8 bases and J by 5 bases, with 13 bases between them. This CDR3 contains 12 residues. None of the glioblastoma patients had an isocitrate dehydrogenase mutation. Method: immunoSEQ multiplex PCR; TCRdb's copy keeps in-frame clones and lacks some. The data contain about 92,000 clones, about nine tenths of them singletons. V gene TRBV2 combines with J gene TRBJ2-7; D is perhaps TRBD2 (6 bases). Sequencing used blood, obtained before dendritic cell vaccination. The sequence came from a human donor with glioblastoma. In DNA, the CDR3 is TGTGCCAGCGTCTTCGGGGGTCACGAGCAGTACTTC. Its protein is CASVFGGHEQYF.